This T cell receptor (beta chain) was obtained from a study of shared clonotypes between healthy human individuals. Study-wide context: Each donor's CD4 naive and CD4 memory cells filled three plates apiece, CD8 naive two, and CD8 memory one.

Germline-derived CDR1 and CDR2 are SNHLY and FYNNEI. V gave up 7 bases and J gave up 0 bases, with 9 bases separating them. CDR3 size: 14 residues. Study donors comprised healthy, HIV-negative adults devoid of recent acute infection or vaccination. The material for each subset, its genomic DNA, was split evenly across several immunoSEQ plates. Assay used: immunoSEQ multiplex PCR; TCRdb lists only in-frame clones, some missing. In the table there are under 650,000 clones, almost 97% of which are singletons. V usage is TRBV2 and J usage is TRBJ1-4; D remains ambiguous. Sequencing input: naive CD4+ T cells sorted from blood. Subset meaning: CD45RA+ positively selected. This clonotype was sampled from a woman younger than 45 in good health. CDR3 residues: CASTRRATNEKLFF. The DNA for the CDR3 is TGTGCCAGCACCCGCCGGGCAACTAATGAAAAACTGTTTTTT.